This record looks at one TCR beta chain sequence and its context. Its antigen remains unidentified. V dropped 2 bases and J dropped 10 bases, with 6 bases sitting between them. This CDR3 region has 11 residues. Germline assignment: CDR1 SGHDN and CDR2 FVKESK. Through a sample-barcoded 5' primer and a J-beta primer mix, a second PCR was run for roughly 6 to 12 cycles. TCRdb re-derived calls from the 5' RACE reads in MiXCR, one entry per CDR3 protein. The table has 650,000 or so distinct CDR3 sequences, 52% seen once. The data were obtained in a study of blood T cells in healthy people across ages. Study outcomes and limitations: In these data, TCR beta diversity tracked strongly with naive T cell percentage.

The chain links TRBV14 to TRBJ2-1, with D hard to call. This TCR was recovered from a woman older than 75 in good health. The material sequenced was blood. For the CDR3, the DNA is TGTGCCAGCAGCCAATCTGCAGAGCAGTTCTTC. Translating gives CASSQSAEQFF.